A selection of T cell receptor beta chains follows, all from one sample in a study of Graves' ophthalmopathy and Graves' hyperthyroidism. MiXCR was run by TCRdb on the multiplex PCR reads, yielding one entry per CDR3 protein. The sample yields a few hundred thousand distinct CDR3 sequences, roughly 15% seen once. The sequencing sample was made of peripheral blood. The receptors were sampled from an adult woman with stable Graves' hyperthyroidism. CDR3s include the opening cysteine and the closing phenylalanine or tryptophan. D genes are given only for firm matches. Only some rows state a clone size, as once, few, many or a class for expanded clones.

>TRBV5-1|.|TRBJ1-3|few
TGCGCCAGCAGCTTACAGGGCCCCTCTGGAAACACCATATATTTT
CASSLQGPSGNTIYF
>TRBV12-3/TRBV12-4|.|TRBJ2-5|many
TGTGCCAGCAGTACGCTAAGAGGCCAAGAGACCCAGTACTTC
CASSTLRGQETQYF
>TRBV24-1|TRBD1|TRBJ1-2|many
TGTGCCACCAGTGATACCGGACAGGGGTATGGCTGCACCTTC
CATSDTGQGYGCTF
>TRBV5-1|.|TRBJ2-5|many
TGCGCCAGCAGCGTGACAGACCAAGAGACCCAGTACTTC
CASSVTDQETQYF
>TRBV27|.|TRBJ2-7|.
TGTGCCAGCACCCCATGGGGGGCTAGAGGGTCCTACGAGCAGTACTTC
CASTPWGARGSYEQYF
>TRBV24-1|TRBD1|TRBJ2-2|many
TGTGCCACCAGTGATCCCGACTTGGACAGGCTATCGAACACCGGGGAGCTGTTTTTT
CATSDPDLDRLSNTGELFF
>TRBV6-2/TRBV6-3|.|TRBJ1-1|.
TGTGCCAGCATCTTGGCGGGGGGAAACACTGAAGCTTTCTTT
CASILAGGNTEAFF
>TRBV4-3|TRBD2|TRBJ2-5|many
TGCGCCAGCAGCCCGTGGGTAGCGGGACCAGAGACCCAGTACTTC
CASSPWVAGPETQYF
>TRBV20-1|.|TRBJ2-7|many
TGCAGTGCTGGACCGAGTAGGACGCCTTCCTACGAGCAGTACTTC
CSAGPSRTPSYEQYF
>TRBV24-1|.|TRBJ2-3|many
TGTGCCACCGACCTAGCGTCAGGCACAGATACGCAGTATTTT
CATDLASGTDTQYF
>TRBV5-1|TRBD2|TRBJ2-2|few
TGCGCCAGCAGCTTGCCAGCGGGAGGGCCGTTGGGCACCGGGGAGCTGTTTTTT
CASSLPAGGPLGTGELFF
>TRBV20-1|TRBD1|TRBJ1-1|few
TGCAGTGCTAGCAGACAGGGGGCCGCTGAAGCTTTCTTT
CSASRQGAAEAFF
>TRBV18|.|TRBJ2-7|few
TGTGCCAGCTCACTAGGAAAGGGACAACCCATGAGTGAGCAGTACTTC
CASSLGKGQPMSEQYF
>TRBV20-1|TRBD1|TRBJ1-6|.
TGCAGTGCTAGAGATCACCTCGACAGGGGAAATTCACCCCTCCACTTT
CSARDHLDRGNSPLHF
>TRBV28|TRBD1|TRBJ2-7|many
TGTGCCAGCAGGACCGGGGGCCAGGGGGCGGAAGAGCAGTACTTC
CASRTGGQGAEEQYF
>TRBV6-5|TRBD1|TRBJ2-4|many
TGTGCCAGCAATCTTGAAAGGGGGCAATCCAAAAACATTCAGTACTTC
CASNLERGQSKNIQYF
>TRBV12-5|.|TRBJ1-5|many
TGTGCTAGTGGTTTTATATCATCGGGGTTGAGCAATCAGCCCCAGCATTTT
CASGFISSGLSNQPQHF
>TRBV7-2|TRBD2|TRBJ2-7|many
TGTGCCAGCAGCCCGACTAGCGTTAACTACGAGCAGTACTTC
CASSPTSVNYEQYF
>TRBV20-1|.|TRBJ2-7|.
TGCAGTGCCCAGAGAGGGGGACCCACCTACGAGCAGTACTTC
CSAQRGGPTYEQYF
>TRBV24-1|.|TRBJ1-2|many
TGTGCCACCAGTGATCCCGGGCAGGCCTCGGGGGATGGCTACACCTTC
CATSDPGQASGDGYTF
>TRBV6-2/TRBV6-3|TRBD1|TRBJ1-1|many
TGTGCCAGCAGCCTCGGGACAGGGGTTGAAGCTTTCTTT
CASSLGTGVEAFF
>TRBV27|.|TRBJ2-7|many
TGTGCCAGCAGTTTCATGGGTAGCGAGTCCTACGAGCAGTACTTC
CASSFMGSESYEQYF
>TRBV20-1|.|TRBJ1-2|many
TGCAGTGCTCAGCTGACTCGAAACTATGGCTACACCTTC
CSAQLTRNYGYTF
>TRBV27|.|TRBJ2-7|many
TGTGCCAGCAATAACAGGTCGACCGAGCAGTACTTC
CASNNRSTEQYF
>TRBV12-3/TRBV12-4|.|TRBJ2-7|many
TGTGCCAGCAGTTTGTTGGTGGGACGGTACGAGCAGTACTTC
CASSLLVGRYEQYF
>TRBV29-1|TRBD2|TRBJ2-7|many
TGCAGCGTTCTCCAGGGCGCGGGAGGTCACGAGCAGTACTTC
CSVLQGAGGHEQYF
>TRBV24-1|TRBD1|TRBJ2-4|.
TGTGCCACCTCGGGACAGGATTCGGACATTAAGTACTTC
CATSGQDSDIKYF
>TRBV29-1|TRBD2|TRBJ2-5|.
TGCAGCGTTGAATCCCCCCAGACTAGCGGGATTGAGGAGACCCAGTACTTC
CSVESPQTSGIEETQYF
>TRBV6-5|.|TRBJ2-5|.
TGTGCCAGCAGTTCTTACTCGGGGTTGGCCCAAGAGACCCAGTACTTC
CASSSYSGLAQETQYF
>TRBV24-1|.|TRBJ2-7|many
TGTGCCACCAGTGATGGGTCCTACGAGCAGTACTTC
CATSDGSYEQYF
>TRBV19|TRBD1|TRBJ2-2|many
TGTGCCAGTAGCCAACAGGGGTCGGCCGGGGAGCTGTTTTTT
CASSQQGSAGELFF
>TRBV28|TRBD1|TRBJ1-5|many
TGTGCCAGACTCCCCACCCACAGGGGGGACGATCAGCCCCAGCATTTT
CARLPTHRGDDQPQHF
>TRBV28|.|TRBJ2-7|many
TGTGCCAGCAGTCCCCAGGCTCGGGACGAGCAGTACTTC
CASSPQARDEQYF
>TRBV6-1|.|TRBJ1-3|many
TGTGCCAGCAGTGAAGACTCCGCCTCTGGAAACACCATATATTTT
CASSEDSASGNTIYF
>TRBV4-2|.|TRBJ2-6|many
TGTGCCAGCAGCCAAGAGATCGCTCACGGGGCCAACGTCCTGACTTTC
CASSQEIAHGANVLTF
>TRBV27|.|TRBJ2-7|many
TGTGCCAGTATGCGAGCGGATTCCTACGAGCAGTACTTC
CASMRADSYEQYF
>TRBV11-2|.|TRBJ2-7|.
TGTGCCAGCAGCGAAAGAGAAGACAGCTCCTACGAGCAGTACTTC
CASSEREDSSYEQYF
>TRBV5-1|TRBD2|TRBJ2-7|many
TGCGCCAGCAGCTTGGGCACTAGCGGGGAGTACGAGCAGTACTTC
CASSLGTSGEYEQYF
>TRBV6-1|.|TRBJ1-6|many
TGTGCCAGCAGCCCCGACTCTTCACCCCTCCACTTT
CASSPDSSPLHF
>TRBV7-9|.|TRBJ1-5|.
TGTGCCAGCAGCTTCGAGGGTGAAGGCAATCAGCCCCAGCATTTT
CASSFEGEGNQPQHF
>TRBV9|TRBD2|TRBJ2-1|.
TGTGCCAGCAGCCCCCTGAGGGGCGGGAGGACTTACAATGAGCAGTTCTTC
CASSPLRGGRTYNEQFF
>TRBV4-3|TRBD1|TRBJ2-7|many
TGCGCCAGCAGCCAAGGCAGGGGGTTTTTCTCCTACGAGCAGTACTTC
CASSQGRGFFSYEQYF
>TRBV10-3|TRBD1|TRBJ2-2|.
TGTGCCATCAGTGAAGGGGGCCCCGGGGAGCTGTTTTTT
CAISEGGPGELFF
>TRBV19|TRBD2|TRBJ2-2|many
TGTGCCAGTAGTAGAGCTAGCGGGAGGCCCGCGGCTCGGGAGCTGTTTTTT
CASSRASGRPAARELFF
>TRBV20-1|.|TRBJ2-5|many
TGCAGTGCTAGACCCCCTCGATGGCGAACGGAAGAGACCCAGTACTTC
CSARPPRWRTEETQYF
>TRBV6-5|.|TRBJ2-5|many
TGTGCCAGCAGTTGGACATTGCGCGAGACCCAGTACTTC
CASSWTLRETQYF
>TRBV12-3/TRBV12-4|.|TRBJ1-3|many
TGTGCCAGCACCGGGAGATCTGGAAACACCATATATTTT
CASTGRSGNTIYF
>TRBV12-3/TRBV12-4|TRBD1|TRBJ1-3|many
TGTGCCAGCAGAAGAACAGGGGGCTTCACTGGAAACACCATATATTTT
CASRRTGGFTGNTIYF
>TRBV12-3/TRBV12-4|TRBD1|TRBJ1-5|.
TGTGCCAGCAGGTGGGACAGTGGGTATCAGCCCCAGCATTTT
CASRWDSGYQPQHF
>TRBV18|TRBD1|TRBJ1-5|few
TGTGCCAGCTCACGAGCAGACAGGGGCAATCAGCCCCAGCATTTT
CASSRADRGNQPQHF
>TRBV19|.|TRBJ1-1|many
TGTGCCAGTAAGAACAGGGAGGGAACTGAAGCTTTCTTT
CASKNREGTEAFF
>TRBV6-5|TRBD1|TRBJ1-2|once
TGTGCCAGCAGTTACCAGGGGGCAGGCCTGGAGGGCTACACCTTC
CASSYQGAGLEGYTF
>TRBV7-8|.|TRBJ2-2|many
TGTGCCAGCACCCTTAGCGGCCAGTTAATTTACGGGGAGCTGTTTTTT
CASTLSGQLIYGELFF
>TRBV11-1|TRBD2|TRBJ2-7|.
TGTGCCAGCAGCTTCGGTCGGGGCGGGAGGGCCTACGAGCAGTACTTC
CASSFGRGGRAYEQYF
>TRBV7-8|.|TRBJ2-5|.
TGTGCCAGCAGCTTAGCGCCCGGGGAAGAGACGCAGTACTTC
CASSLAPGEETQYF
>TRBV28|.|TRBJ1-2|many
TGTGCCAGCAGTCCCTCGACAGTGCCCTATGGCTACACCTTC
CASSPSTVPYGYTF
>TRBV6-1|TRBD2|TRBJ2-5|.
TGTGCCAGCAAGCCGGGACTAGCTAGAGAGACCCAGTACTTC
CASKPGLARETQYF
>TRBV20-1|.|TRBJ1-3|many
TGCAGTGCTAGAGTATCCCTTGGAGCCAAGGGATGGAAGTCTGGAAACACCATATATTTT
CSARVSLGAKGWKSGNTIYF